A single sample gave rise to the 18 T cell receptor beta chains below, sequenced in a study of T cell responses to AZD1222 COVID-19 vaccine. Only in-frame clones appear in the TCRdb table, and some are missing; sequencing was by immunoSEQ multiplex PCR. The sample consists of approximately 46,000 clones, around nine tenths of them appearing once. The source was peripheral blood, collected 28 days after the second AZD1222 dose. The receptors were sampled from an adult who received the AZD1222 COVID-19 vaccine.

The CDR3 protein is CASSLAWSGLNTEAFF. In DNA, the CDR3 is TGTGCCAGCAGCTTAGCCTGGTCAGGTTTGAACACTGAAGCTTTCTTT. This chain links TRBV11-2 with TRBJ1-1; D not certain. There are 16 residues in the CDR3. CDR1 is SGHAT and CDR2 is FQNNGV in the germline V gene. V was trimmed by 1 base and J by 0 bases, leaving 12 bases between them.

The gene calls are TRBV5-1 and TRBJ2-3; 9 bases match TRBD2. Germline CDR1 and CDR2: SGHRS and YFSETQ. After removal of 0 bases from V and 4 bases from J, the junction contained 6 bases not matched to a gene. The CDR3 is 16 amino acids. The chain's CDR3 is CASSLGLREGSDTQYF. The CDR3 DNA reads TGCGCCAGCAGCTTGGGGTTGCGGGAGGGCTCAGATACGCAGTATTTT.

The CDR3 protein is CASSGDRSTEAFF. The CDR3 DNA is TGTGCCAGCAGTGGGGACAGGTCGACTGAAGCTTTCTTT. V is TRBV12-3 or TRBV12-4 and J is TRBJ1-1, with 8 bases lining up with TRBD1. CDR3 size: 13 residues. Germline trimming cut 5 bases from V and 5 bases from J; bases unmatched to any gene: 4.

The chain combines TRBV18 with TRBJ2-5; D uncertain. Germline CDR1 KGHSH, CDR2 LQKENI. The CDR3 is 12 residues long. Trimming removed 4 bases at V and 1 base at J, with 4 bases between. CDR3 nucleotides: TGTGCCAGCTCACTTTTCCAAGAGACCCAGTACTTC. Translated, it gives CASSLFQETQYF.

The chain recombines TRBV5-1 with TRBJ1-5, with D perhaps TRBD1 (6 bases). Germline lookup yields CDR1 SGHRS and CDR2 YFSETQ. CDR3 length: 15 amino acids. V gave up 1 base and J gave up 2 bases, with 10 bases separating them. The CDR3 region is CASSLSQGGNQPQHF. In DNA, the CDR3 is TGCGCCAGCAGCTTGTCACAGGGAGGCAATCAGCCCCAGCATTTT.

This clone showed up just once. The rearrangement uses TRBV2 and TRBJ2-1, with TRBD1 as a possible D gene (6 bases). This CDR3 spans 14 amino acids. V was trimmed by 6 bases and J by 4 bases, leaving 13 bases between them. Germline CDR1 reads SNHLY; CDR2 reads FYNNEI. Written as DNA, the CDR3 is TGTGCCAGCAGGCCGACGACAGGATACAATGAGCAGTTCTTC. It translates to CASRPTTGYNEQFF.

This clone has a single count. This chain connects TRBV4-1 to TRBJ2-1, with D possibly matching TRBD2 (6 bases). The CDR3 consists of 15 residues. Looked up from germline, CDR1 is MGHRA and CDR2 is YSYEKL. Trimming took off 0 bases at V and 5 bases at J, with 11 bases between the two ends. The CDR3 coding sequence is TGCGCCAGCAGCCAAGAATCGGGGGTCCACAATGAGCAGTTCTTC. Translated, it gives CASSQESGVHNEQFF.

The CDR3 bases are TGTGCCAGCAGCACCAGGGGGCCGATTCAGCCCCAGCATTTT. Protein sequence: CASSTRGPIQPQHF. This sequence joins TRBV5-6 and TRBJ1-5, with 8 nucleotides matching TRBD1. Trimming at V came to 4 bases and at J to 6 bases, leaving 6 bases not matched to a gene. The CDR3 has 14 amino acids. Germline CDR1 reads SGHDT; CDR2 reads YYEEEE.

The rearrangement links TRBV3-1 (or the pseudogene TRBV3-2) to TRBJ1-1; D is uncertain. The germline V and J ends were trimmed by 1 base and 3 bases, with 6 bases remaining between them. The germline gives CDR1 LGHDT, CDR2 YNNKEL (reference sequence). CDR3 size: 13 residues. CDR3 DNA: TGTGCCAGCAGCCAAGCGGGATACACTGAAGCTTTCTTT. This encodes CASSQAGYTEAFF.

The chain carries TRBV7-9 and TRBJ2-7; D is ambiguous. The CDR3 has 13 amino acids. V was trimmed by 2 bases and J by 2 bases, leaving 7 bases between them. From germline, CDR1 is SEHNR and CDR2 FQNEAQ (reference sequence). The CDR3 protein is CASSLPLAYEQYF. DNA for the CDR3: TGTGCCAGCAGCTTACCTCTGGCCTACGAGCAGTACTTC.

The chain links TRBV27 to TRBJ1-5; no clear D. The germline V gene encodes CDR1 MNHEY and CDR2 SMNVEV (reference sequence). The ends were cut back, 3 bases at V and 7 bases at J, with 13 bases in the middle. This CDR3 spans 14 amino acids. The CDR3 nucleotides are TGTGCCAGCAGTTTCTCCCCCGGCGCCCAGCCCCAGCATTTT. This gives the protein CASSFSPGAQPQHF.

The CDR3 DNA reads TGTGCCAGCAGCTGGGGGCAGAACACTGAAGCTTTCTTT. Translating gives CASSWGQNTEAFF. The chain employs TRBV11-2 and TRBJ1-1; weak D call: TRBD1 (6 bases). The CDR3 contains 13 residues. Per the germline V gene, CDR1 is SGHAT and CDR2 is FQNNGV. V lost 4 bases and J 1 base, leaving 7 bases between the germline ends.

The rearrangement uses TRBV15 and TRBJ1-1, with TRBD1 matching over 7 bases. CDR1 and CDR2 from the germline V gene are LNHNV and YYDKDF (reference sequence). V lost 6 bases, J lost 1 base, and 5 bases stayed unmatched. This CDR3 has 14 amino acids. The CDR3 is CATSTGTANTEAFF. The CDR3 DNA reads TGTGCCACCAGTACCGGGACAGCGAACACTGAAGCTTTCTTT.

V is TRBV5-1 and J is TRBJ1-2; 7 nucleotides align to TRBD1. The V and J ends lost 1 base and 4 bases, in that order; junction bases with no gene match: 10. The CDR3 sequence is 16 residues long. Germline V CDR1 and CDR2: SGHRS, YFSETQ. The CDR3 DNA reads as TGCGCCAGCAGCTTGTCCGCCGGGACAGAAAGCTATGGCTACACCTTC. Translation gives CASSLSAGTESYGYTF. Full variable domain (remainder filled in from reference TRBV5-1 and TRBJ1-2): KAGVTQTPRYLIKTRGQQVTLSCSPISGHRSVSWYQQTPGQGLQFLFEYFSETQRNKGNFPGRFSGRQFSNSRSEMNVSTLELGDSALYLCASSLSAGTESYGYTFGSGTRLTVV.

The chain has TRBV7-9 and TRBJ2-1; weak D call: TRBD1 (5 bases). CDR1 SEHNR and CDR2 FQNEAQ come from the germline V gene (reference sequence). The V end lost 3 bases, the J end lost 5 bases, and 8 bases lay between the germline ends. This CDR3 is 13 amino acids long. The CDR3 DNA reads as TGTGCCAGCAGCTTCAGGGAAGACAATGAGCAGTTCTTC. Its translation: CASSFREDNEQFF.

The chain carries TRBV5-1 and TRBJ2-5, with unresolved D. Germline V gives CDR1 SGHRS, CDR2 YFSETQ. Trimming left V 0 bases short and J 1 base short, with 7 bases between. This CDR3 spans 14 amino acids. CDR3 coding DNA: TGCGCCAGCAGCTTGGCAGTTCCCCAAGAGACCCAGTACTTC. It codes for CASSLAVPQETQYF.

The chain joins TRBV6-5 to TRBJ1-6; 9 positions match TRBD1. CDR3 length equals 15 residues. J lost 6 bases, V lost 7 bases, and 7 bases had no gene match. The germline V gene encodes CDR1 MNHEY and CDR2 SVGAGI. In nucleotides, the CDR3 is TGTGCCAGCAAACAGGGGGCGCGTAGTAATTCACCCCTCCACTTT. Its protein is CASKQGARSNSPLHF.

This chain joins TRBV10-3 and TRBJ2-5, with TRBD1 matching 9 bases. The CDR3 totals 15 residues. From germline, CDR1 is ENHRY and CDR2 SYGVKD. V trimming: 7 bases; J trimming: 8 bases; junction bases outside the gene matches: 14. The CDR3 spells CAIKRDRDEPGTQYF. The CDR3 coding sequence is TGTGCCATCAAGAGGGACAGGGATGAGCCGGGAACCCAGTACTTC.